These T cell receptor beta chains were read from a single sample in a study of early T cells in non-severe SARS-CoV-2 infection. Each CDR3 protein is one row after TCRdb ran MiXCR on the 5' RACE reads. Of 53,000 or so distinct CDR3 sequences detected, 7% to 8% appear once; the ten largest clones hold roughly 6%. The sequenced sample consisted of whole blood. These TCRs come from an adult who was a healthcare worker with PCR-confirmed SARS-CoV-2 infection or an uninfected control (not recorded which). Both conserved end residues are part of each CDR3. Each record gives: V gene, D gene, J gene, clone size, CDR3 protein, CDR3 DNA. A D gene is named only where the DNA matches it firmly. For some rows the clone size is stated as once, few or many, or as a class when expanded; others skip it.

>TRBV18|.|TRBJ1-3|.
CASSPPGVPGNTIYF
TGTGCCAGCTCACCACCGGGAGTTCCAGGAAACACCATATATTTT
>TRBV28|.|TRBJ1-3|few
CASSLKGNTIYF
TGTGCCAGCAGTTTAAAGGGAAACACCATATATTTT
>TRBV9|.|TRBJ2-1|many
CASSVGAYNEQFF
TGTGCCAGCAGCGTAGGAGCTTACAATGAGCAGTTCTTC
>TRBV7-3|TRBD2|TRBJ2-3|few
CASSPYSGGAPDTQYF
TGTGCCAGCAGCCCCTATAGCGGGGGGGCCCCAGATACGCAGTATTTT
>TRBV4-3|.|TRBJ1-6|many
CASSQYPGEGSPLHF
TGCGCCAGCAGCCAATACCCAGGGGAAGGGTCACCCCTCCACTTT
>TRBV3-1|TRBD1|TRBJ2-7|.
CASTQRGQGTYEQYF
TGTGCCAGCACCCAGAGGGGACAGGGGACGTACGAGCAGTACTTC
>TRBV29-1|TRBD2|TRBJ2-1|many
CSVEDKLAGAYNEQFF
TGCAGCGTTGAAGATAAACTAGCGGGGGCCTACAATGAGCAGTTCTTC
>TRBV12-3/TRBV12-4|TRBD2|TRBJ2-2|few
CASSPGGGANTGELFF
TGTGCCAGCAGTCCAGGCGGGGGGGCGAACACCGGGGAGCTGTTTTTT
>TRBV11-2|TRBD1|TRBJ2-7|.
CASSRQGVNYEQYF
TGTGCCAGCAGCCGACAGGGCGTGAACTACGAGCAGTACTTC
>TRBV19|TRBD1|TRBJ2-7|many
CASSKGGTLYEQYF
TGTGCCAGTAGTAAAGGGGGCACCCTATACGAGCAGTACTTC
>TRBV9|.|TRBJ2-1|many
CASSVYGQEYNEQFF
TGTGCCAGCAGCGTATATGGGCAGGAATACAATGAGCAGTTCTTC
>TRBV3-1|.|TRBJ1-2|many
CASSQLGYGYTF
TGTGCCAGCAGCCAATTGGGATATGGCTACACCTTC
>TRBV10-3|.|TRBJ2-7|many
CAAGRGTYEQYF
TGTGCCGCAGGCCGGGGAACCTACGAGCAGTACTTC
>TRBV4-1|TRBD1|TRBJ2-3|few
CASSPTRTGGQDTQYF
TGCGCCAGCAGCCCGACAAGGACAGGTGGACAGGACACGCAGTATTTT
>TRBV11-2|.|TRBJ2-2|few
CASSTKGGTNTGELFF
TGTGCCAGCAGCACGAAGGGGGGGACGAACACCGGGGAGCTGTTTTTT
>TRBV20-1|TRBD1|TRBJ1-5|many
CSATKGQRNQPQHF
TGCAGTGCTACCAAGGGACAGCGCAATCAGCCCCAGCATTTT
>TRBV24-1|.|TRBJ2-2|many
CATSRQIIANTGELFF
TGTGCCACCAGTCGACAGATCATCGCGAACACCGGGGAGCTGTTTTTT
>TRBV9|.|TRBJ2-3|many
CASSVDPLGSTDTQYF
TGTGCCAGCAGCGTAGACCCCTTAGGGAGCACAGATACGCAGTATTTT
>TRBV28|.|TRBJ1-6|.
CASSIRVSYNSPLHF
TGTGCCAGCAGTATCAGGGTATCCTATAATTCACCCCTCCACTTT
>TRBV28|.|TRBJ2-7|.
CASSRTTSYEQYF
TGTGCCAGCAGTCGGACGACGTCCTACGAGCAGTACTTC
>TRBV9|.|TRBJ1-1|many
CASSTYREGTEAFF
TGTGCCAGCAGTACTTACAGGGAAGGCACTGAAGCTTTCTTT
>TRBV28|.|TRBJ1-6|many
CASSPTRNSPLHF
TGTGCCAGCAGTCCAACCCGGAATTCACCCCTCCACTTT
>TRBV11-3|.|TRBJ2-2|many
CASSSDDKYTGELFF
TGTGCCAGCAGCTCAGATGACAAGTACACCGGGGAGCTGTTTTTT
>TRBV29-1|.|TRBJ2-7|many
CSVIQGSVGEQYF
TGCAGCGTTATACAGGGTTCCGTGGGTGAGCAGTACTTC
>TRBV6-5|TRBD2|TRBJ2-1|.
CASSLYVPGGPSEQFF
TGTGCCAGCAGTCTTTACGTGCCGGGGGGGCCTAGTGAGCAGTTCTTC
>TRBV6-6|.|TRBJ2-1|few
CASSPVRNEQFF
TGTGCCAGCAGCCCCGTGCGCAATGAGCAGTTCTTC
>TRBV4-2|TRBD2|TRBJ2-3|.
CASSQDSGGSTDTQYF
TGTGCCAGCAGCCAAGATAGCGGGGGTAGCACAGATACGCAGTATTTT
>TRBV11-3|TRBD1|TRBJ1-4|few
CASSYRTGEKATNEKLFF
TGTGCCAGCAGCTACCGGACAGGGGAGAAGGCAACTAATGAAAAACTGTTTTTT
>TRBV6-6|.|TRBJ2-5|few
CASSWGTKETQYF
TGTGCCAGCAGTTGGGGGACCAAAGAGACCCAGTACTTC
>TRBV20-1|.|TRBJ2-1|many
CSRSEGTYNEQFF
TGCAGCAGATCCGAGGGGACCTACAATGAGCAGTTCTTC
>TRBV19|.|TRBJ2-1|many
CASSIGQARGHEQFF
TGTGCCAGTAGTATTGGGCAGGCCAGAGGGCATGAGCAGTTCTTC
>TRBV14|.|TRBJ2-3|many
CASSGGTGETTDTQYF
TGTGCCAGCAGCGGAGGGACGGGCGAGACCACAGATACGCAGTATTTT
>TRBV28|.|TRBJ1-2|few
CASSQGFSGNYGYTF
TGTGCCAGCAGTCAGGGTTTTTCGGGAAACTATGGCTACACCTTC
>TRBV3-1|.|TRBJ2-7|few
CASSLNYYEQYF
TGTGCCAGCAGCCTAAATTATTACGAGCAGTACTTC
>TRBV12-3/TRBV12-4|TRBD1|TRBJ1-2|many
CASSQDRGKNGYTF
TGTGCCAGCAGTCAGGACAGGGGGAAGAATGGCTACACCTTC
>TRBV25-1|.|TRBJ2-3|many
CASSEWDFTDTQYF
TGTGCCAGCAGTGAATGGGACTTCACAGATACGCAGTATTTT
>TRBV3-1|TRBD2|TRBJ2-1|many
CASSQALAGYNEQFF
TGTGCCAGCAGCCAAGCCCTAGCGGGGTACAATGAGCAGTTCTTC
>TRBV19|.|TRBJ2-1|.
CASSIPGARNEQFF
TGTGCCAGTAGTATCCCAGGGGCGCGGAATGAGCAGTTCTTC
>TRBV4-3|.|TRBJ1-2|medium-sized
CASSRGTGDYYGYTF
TGCGCCAGCAGCCGTGGAACCGGCGACTACTATGGCTACACCTTC
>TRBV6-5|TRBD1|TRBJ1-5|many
CASGTGASNQPQHF
TGTGCCAGCGGGACAGGGGCCTCCAATCAGCCCCAGCATTTT
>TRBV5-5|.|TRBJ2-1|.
CASSLASTGYNEQFF
TGTGCCAGCAGCTTGGCGTCCACAGGGTACAATGAGCAGTTCTTC
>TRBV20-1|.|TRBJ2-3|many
CSPQKQQSNTQYF
TGCAGTCCCCAAAAGCAACAGTCTAATACGCAGTATTTT
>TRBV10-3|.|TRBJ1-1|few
CAISSLNLLVNTEAFF
TGTGCCATCAGTAGTCTAAACCTGTTGGTGAACACTGAAGCTTTCTTT
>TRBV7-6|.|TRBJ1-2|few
CASSPRGRVDYGYTF
TGTGCCAGCAGCCCGAGAGGGAGGGTAGACTATGGCTACACCTTC
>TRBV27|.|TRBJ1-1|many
CASSLSGGFGTEAFF
TGTGCCAGCAGTTTATCGGGGGGGTTTGGCACTGAAGCTTTCTTT
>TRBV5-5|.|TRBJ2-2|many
CASSFDGNLNTGELFF
TGTGCCAGCAGCTTTGACGGCAACCTGAACACCGGGGAGCTGTTTTTT
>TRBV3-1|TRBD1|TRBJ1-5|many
CASSPGTGPGAQHF
TGTGCCAGCAGCCCTGGGACAGGACCCGGGGCCCAGCATTTT
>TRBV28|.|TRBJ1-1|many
CASSRVHVNTEAFF
TGTGCCAGCAGTAGAGTACACGTGAACACTGAAGCTTTCTTT
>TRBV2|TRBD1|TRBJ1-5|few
CASSDLTGVRNQPQHF
TGTGCCAGCAGTGACCTGACAGGGGTCCGTAATCAGCCCCAGCATTTT
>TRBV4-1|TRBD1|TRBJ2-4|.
CASSQEGRGPGNIQYF
TGCGCCAGCAGCCAAGAGGGCAGGGGGCCGGGAAACATTCAGTACTTC
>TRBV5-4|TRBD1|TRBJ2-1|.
CASSLRQGVYNEQFF
TGTGCCAGCAGCTTACGACAGGGCGTGTACAATGAGCAGTTCTTC
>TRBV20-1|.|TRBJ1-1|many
CSPRQAANTEAFF
TGCAGTCCCAGACAGGCCGCGAACACTGAAGCTTTCTTT
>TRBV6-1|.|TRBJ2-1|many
CASSENRVTTEQFF
TGTGCCAGCAGTGAAAACAGGGTTACAACTGAGCAGTTCTTC